These T cell receptor beta chains were read from a single sample in a study of shared clonotypes between healthy human individuals. Sequencing used immunoSEQ multiplex PCR; TCRdb keeps in-frame clones, though not all of them. The sample lists more than 550,000 clones; 72% were seen once. Sequenced sample: memory CD4+ T cells sorted from blood. The receptors were sampled from a woman aged 25 to 45 in good health. Both conserved end residues are part of each CDR3. The order of the fields is clone size, V gene, D gene, J gene, CDR3 DNA, CDR3 protein. D genes are given only for firm matches. Not all rows give a size; the values are once, few, many and, for expanded clones, a class.

clone size: -
V gene: TRBV18
D gene: TRBD1
J gene: TRBJ1-5
CDR3 DNA: TGTGCCAGCTCAATAGGGACAGGCCTCAATCAGCCCCAGCATTTT
CDR3 protein: CASSIGTGLNQPQHF

clone size: -
V gene: TRBV27
D gene: -
J gene: TRBJ1-1
CDR3 DNA: TGTGCCAGCAGTTTAGATGGGGGAGGACACACTGAAGCTTTCTTT
CDR3 protein: CASSLDGGGHTEAFF

clone size: -
V gene: TRBV5-1
D gene: TRBD1
J gene: TRBJ2-7
CDR3 DNA: TGCGCCAGCAGCTTGGAACAGGGGGGTTCCTACGAGCAGTACTTC
CDR3 protein: CASSLEQGGSYEQYF

clone size: -
V gene: TRBV18
D gene: TRBD2
J gene: TRBJ2-3
CDR3 DNA: TGTGCCAGCTCACCGTACCTAGCGGAGACAGATACGCAGTATTTT
CDR3 protein: CASSPYLAETDTQYF

clone size: once
V gene: TRBV29-1
D gene: -
J gene: TRBJ2-7
CDR3 DNA: TGCAGGGTTCACTGGCGTTGGGGGGAGCAGTACTTC
CDR3 protein: CRVHWRWGEQYF

clone size: -
V gene: TRBV25-1
D gene: -
J gene: TRBJ2-3
CDR3 DNA: TGTGCCAGCCGTAGATCGGCCCCCACAGATACGCAGTATTTT
CDR3 protein: CASRRSAPTDTQYF

clone size: -
V gene: TRBV5-1
D gene: -
J gene: TRBJ1-2
CDR3 DNA: TGCGCCAGCAGCTCCGGGACGGGAAACTATGGCTACACCTTC
CDR3 protein: CASSSGTGNYGYTF

clone size: many
V gene: TRBV6-1
D gene: -
J gene: TRBJ2-7
CDR3 DNA: TGTGCCAGCAGTGATAATCTGTTTAAGGGTAACTACGAGCAGTACTTC
CDR3 protein: CASSDNLFKGNYEQYF

clone size: once
V gene: TRBV6-1
D gene: -
J gene: TRBJ1-2
CDR3 DNA: TGTGCCAGCAGATCAGGTTCGGAAAATTATGGCTACACCTTC
CDR3 protein: CASRSGSENYGYTF

clone size: -
V gene: TRBV5-5
D gene: -
J gene: TRBJ1-1
CDR3 DNA: TGTGCCAGCAGCTGGACTCCGGCGGGTGAAGCTTTCTTT
CDR3 protein: CASSWTPAGEAFF

clone size: -
V gene: TRBV18
D gene: -
J gene: TRBJ2-7
CDR3 DNA: TGTGCCAGCTCATCTCAGAGCTCCTACGAGCAGTACTTC
CDR3 protein: CASSSQSSYEQYF

clone size: -
V gene: TRBV28
D gene: -
J gene: TRBJ2-3
CDR3 DNA: TGTGCCAGCAGTTTTGCAAGATTTATCACAGATACGCAGTATTTT
CDR3 protein: CASSFARFITDTQYF

clone size: -
V gene: TRBV5-8
D gene: -
J gene: TRBJ1-5
CDR3 DNA: TGTGCCAGCAGCAAAGGAGCCGGGGAGTTGCAGCCCCAGCATTTT
CDR3 protein: CASSKGAGELQPQHF

clone size: -
V gene: TRBV2
D gene: TRBD1
J gene: TRBJ2-5
CDR3 DNA: TGTGCCAGCAGCCGGGACAGGGGGGAAGTCCAGTACTTC
CDR3 protein: CASSRDRGEVQYF

clone size: -
V gene: TRBV7-9
D gene: TRBD1
J gene: TRBJ1-4
CDR3 DNA: TGTGCCAGCAGCTTAGGATGGACAGGTTCGGCGACTAATGAAAAACTGTTTTTT
CDR3 protein: CASSLGWTGSATNEKLFF

clone size: once
V gene: TRBV27
D gene: TRBD1
J gene: TRBJ2-3
CDR3 DNA: TGTGCCAGCAGCTTGGACAGGACAGATACGCAGTATTTT
CDR3 protein: CASSLDRTDTQYF

clone size: -
V gene: TRBV19
D gene: TRBD2
J gene: TRBJ2-2
CDR3 DNA: TGTGCCAGTATTGGGACTAGCGGGAGGACGAACACCGGGGAGCTGTTTTTT
CDR3 protein: CASIGTSGRTNTGELFF

clone size: many
V gene: TRBV7-3
D gene: -
J gene: TRBJ2-1
CDR3 DNA: TGTGCCAGCAGCTTAGGTAGCGGAAATTACAATGAGCAGTTCTTC
CDR3 protein: CASSLGSGNYNEQFF

clone size: once
V gene: TRBV7-9
D gene: -
J gene: TRBJ2-3
CDR3 DNA: TGTGCCAGCAGCTCCTCCGGAGCGACAGATACGCAGTATTTT
CDR3 protein: CASSSSGATDTQYF

clone size: few
V gene: TRBV5-1
D gene: TRBD2
J gene: TRBJ2-5
CDR3 DNA: TGCGCCAGCAGATCGGGACTAACGCAAGAGACCCAGTACTTC
CDR3 protein: CASRSGLTQETQYF

clone size: -
V gene: TRBV5-4
D gene: TRBD1
J gene: TRBJ2-2
CDR3 DNA: TGTGCCAGCAGCGGGGGACAGGCCGTCGGTGGGGCCGGGGAGCTGTTTTTT
CDR3 protein: CASSGGQAVGGAGELFF

clone size: -
V gene: TRBV7-9
D gene: -
J gene: TRBJ2-5
CDR3 DNA: TGTGCCAGCAGCAAGGGACAACAAGAGACCCAGTACTTC
CDR3 protein: CASSKGQQETQYF

clone size: -
V gene: TRBV5-1
D gene: -
J gene: TRBJ2-2
CDR3 DNA: TGCGCCAGCAGCTTGGCCGGCCCCCCGAACACCGGGGAGCTGTTTTTT
CDR3 protein: CASSLAGPPNTGELFF

clone size: -
V gene: TRBV4-1
D gene: -
J gene: TRBJ1-5
CDR3 DNA: TGCGCCAGCAGCCATCAGGTTACCCAAAGGGGCAATCAGCCCCAGCATTTT
CDR3 protein: CASSHQVTQRGNQPQHF

clone size: -
V gene: TRBV5-1
D gene: -
J gene: TRBJ2-1
CDR3 DNA: TGCGCCAGCAGCTTGGATTCCTTGGGGTACAATGAGCAGTTCTTC
CDR3 protein: CASSLDSLGYNEQFF

clone size: -
V gene: TRBV15
D gene: TRBD2
J gene: TRBJ2-3
CDR3 DNA: TGTGCCACCAGCCGGAGACTAGCGGGAGGGACAGATACGCAGTATTTT
CDR3 protein: CATSRRLAGGTDTQYF

clone size: -
V gene: TRBV7-2
D gene: TRBD2
J gene: TRBJ2-3
CDR3 DNA: TGTGCCAGCAGCTTTAGGACTAGCGGAACAGATACGCAGTATTTT
CDR3 protein: CASSFRTSGTDTQYF

clone size: -
V gene: TRBV29-1
D gene: TRBD2
J gene: TRBJ2-3
CDR3 DNA: TGCAGCGTTGCGAGCGGGAGAAAGGGTGCAGATACGCAGTATTTT
CDR3 protein: CSVASGRKGADTQYF

clone size: -
V gene: TRBV6-6
D gene: TRBD2
J gene: TRBJ2-3
CDR3 DNA: TGTGCCACCGCCCGACTAGCGGGAGACACAGATACGCAGTATTTT
CDR3 protein: CATARLAGDTDTQYF

clone size: -
V gene: TRBV19
D gene: -
J gene: TRBJ1-5
CDR3 DNA: TGTGCCAGTAGTATGGTCGGGCAGGGCCTTAGATTCTGGCCCCAGCATTTT
CDR3 protein: CASSMVGQGLRFWPQHF

clone size: few
V gene: TRBV6-1
D gene: -
J gene: TRBJ1-5
CDR3 DNA: TGTGCCAGCAGTGGACAGACCGATAGCAATCAGCCCCAGCATTTT
CDR3 protein: CASSGQTDSNQPQHF

clone size: -
V gene: TRBV7-9
D gene: -
J gene: TRBJ1-5
CDR3 DNA: TGTGCCAGCAGCCCCTTGGGTGGGAGTATTAATCAGCCCCAGCATTTT
CDR3 protein: CASSPLGGSINQPQHF

clone size: -
V gene: TRBV5-6
D gene: -
J gene: TRBJ1-5
CDR3 DNA: TGTGCCAGCAGCTTATGGCAGGGCCATCAGCCCCAGCATTTT
CDR3 protein: CASSLWQGHQPQHF

clone size: many
V gene: TRBV6-6
D gene: -
J gene: TRBJ1-5
CDR3 DNA: TGTGCCAGCACGGAGGCAGGGGCGGAACAGCCCCAGCATTTT
CDR3 protein: CASTEAGAEQPQHF

clone size: few
V gene: TRBV27
D gene: -
J gene: TRBJ1-1
CDR3 DNA: TGTGCCAGCAGATCTGGGGGCGACACTGAAGCTTTCTTT
CDR3 protein: CASRSGGDTEAFF

clone size: -
V gene: TRBV2
D gene: -
J gene: TRBJ1-5
CDR3 DNA: TGTGCCAGCCGACCCGCCGGGGGGCCCCAGCATTTT
CDR3 protein: CASRPAGGPQHF

clone size: -
V gene: TRBV30
D gene: -
J gene: TRBJ1-1
CDR3 DNA: TGTGCCTGGAGATTCGGCACTGAAGCTTTCTTT
CDR3 protein: CAWRFGTEAFF

clone size: -
V gene: TRBV28
D gene: -
J gene: TRBJ1-2
CDR3 DNA: TGTGCCAGCAGTTTTACCCTGGGTATAGACTATGGCTACACCTTC
CDR3 protein: CASSFTLGIDYGYTF

clone size: -
V gene: TRBV9
D gene: TRBD1
J gene: TRBJ1-4
CDR3 DNA: TGTGCCAGCAGCCCCGGGACAGGGGGCGTGGGTGAAAAACTGTTTTTT
CDR3 protein: CASSPGTGGVGEKLFF

clone size: -
V gene: TRBV7-9
D gene: TRBD2
J gene: TRBJ2-3
CDR3 DNA: TGTGCCAGCAGCCGTGCGCTAGCGGGAGGGGCAACAGATACGCAGTATTTT
CDR3 protein: CASSRALAGGATDTQYF

clone size: -
V gene: TRBV23-1
D gene: -
J gene: TRBJ2-2
CDR3 DNA: TGCGCCAGCAGTCAATGGGAGGAGGGGGCCGGGGAGCTGTTTTTT
CDR3 protein: CASSQWEEGAGELFF

clone size: many
V gene: TRBV19
D gene: TRBD1
J gene: TRBJ2-4
CDR3 DNA: TGTGCCAGTAGTAAGACAGGGCCAGACATTCAGTACTTC
CDR3 protein: CASSKTGPDIQYF

clone size: once
V gene: TRBV25-1
D gene: -
J gene: TRBJ1-2
CDR3 DNA: TGTGCCAGCAGTGAAAGGGACCCAGGGGTGATGGCAGATGGCTACACCTTC
CDR3 protein: CASSERDPGVMADGYTF

clone size: -
V gene: TRBV5-1
D gene: -
J gene: TRBJ1-3
CDR3 DNA: TGCGCCAGCTCGAAGGGGATGGGAAACACCATATATTTT
CDR3 protein: CASSKGMGNTIYF

clone size: -
V gene: TRBV15
D gene: TRBD1
J gene: TRBJ2-7
CDR3 DNA: TGTGCCACCAGCAGCGATTTAGGGGGCAGAAAGTACTTC
CDR3 protein: CATSSDLGGRKYF

clone size: -
V gene: TRBV10-3
D gene: -
J gene: TRBJ2-2
CDR3 DNA: TGTGCCATCAGTGAGCCCGGCCAGGGTTTGTCCGGGGAGCTGTTTTTT
CDR3 protein: CAISEPGQGLSGELFF

clone size: -
V gene: TRBV28
D gene: TRBD1
J gene: TRBJ2-7
CDR3 DNA: TGTGCCAGCAGTTTGGTAATGACAGGGAACAACGAGCAGTACTTC
CDR3 protein: CASSLVMTGNNEQYF

clone size: -
V gene: TRBV4-1
D gene: -
J gene: TRBJ2-3
CDR3 DNA: TGCGCCAGCAGCCAAGATTTGGGGCTCCACTTTGTTCCCCGCACAGATACGCAGTATTTT
CDR3 protein: CASSQDLGLHFVPRTDTQYF

clone size: -
V gene: TRBV18
D gene: TRBD1
J gene: TRBJ2-7
CDR3 DNA: TGTGCCAGCTCACCAGCGACAGGGTCCTACGAGCAGTACTTC
CDR3 protein: CASSPATGSYEQYF

clone size: -
V gene: TRBV18
D gene: TRBD2
J gene: TRBJ2-7
CDR3 DNA: TGTGCCAGCTCACCAACACTAGCGGGAGGGCCCGAGCAGTACTTC
CDR3 protein: CASSPTLAGGPEQYF

clone size: -
V gene: TRBV5-3
D gene: -
J gene: TRBJ1-4
CDR3 DNA: TGTGCCAGAAGCTTGACGGGGGAGGGTGAAAAACTGTTTTTT
CDR3 protein: CARSLTGEGEKLFF

clone size: -
V gene: TRBV14
D gene: TRBD2
J gene: TRBJ2-7
CDR3 DNA: TGTGCCAGCAGCCATAGGAGTTTCGTTAGCGGGTACCTCTCCTACGAGCAGTACTTC
CDR3 protein: CASSHRSFVSGYLSYEQYF

clone size: few
V gene: TRBV11-3
D gene: -
J gene: TRBJ2-2
CDR3 DNA: TGTGCCAGCAGTCCGACAGGGAACACCGGGGAGCTGTTTTTT
CDR3 protein: CASSPTGNTGELFF

clone size: -
V gene: TRBV28
D gene: -
J gene: TRBJ2-2
CDR3 DNA: TGTGCCAGTCGAGGTGCGAACACCGGGGAGCTGTTTTTT
CDR3 protein: CASRGANTGELFF